Listed below are T cell receptor beta chains from one sample, sequenced in a study of cytomegalovirus exposure and HLA in healthy donors. TCRdb's copy holds only in-frame clones and misses some; the assay was immunoSEQ multiplex PCR. The table has roughly 56,000 clones, 65% to 85% seen once. The sample consisted of PBMCs. Every receptor here comes from a boy aged 10-17 years in good health and CMV-seropositive. The CDR3 runs from the conserved cysteine through the conserved F or W. Fields, in order: CDR3 protein, CDR3 DNA, D gene, V gene, J gene, clone size. D genes are given only for firm matches. Size is stated for part of the rows, as once, few or many counts, or as a class when the clone is expanded.

CASSLSRDRGFLDGYTF	TGTGCCAGCAGTCTTTCCCGGGACAGGGGGTTCCTTGATGGCTACACCTTC	TRBD1	TRBV28	TRBJ1-2	NA
CASSQVRGSNSPLHF	TGCGCCAGCAGCCAAGTACGGGGATCGAATTCACCCCTCCACTTT	NA	TRBV4-1	TRBJ1-6	few
CASSEAGTGGMNEQFF	TGTGCCAGCAGTGAGGCCGGGACAGGGGGCATGAATGAGCAGTTCTTC	TRBD1	TRBV6-4	TRBJ2-1	few
CASSPPGANYGYTF	TGTGCCAGCAGCCCCCCCGGGGCTAACTATGGCTACACCTTC	NA	TRBV9	TRBJ1-2	NA
CASREPSFGYTF	TGTGCCAGCAGGGAACCGAGCTTTGGCTACACCTTC	NA	TRBV6-1	TRBJ1-2	few
CASRPGEIQETQYF	TGTGCCAGCAGGCCGGGGGAGATTCAAGAGACCCAGTACTTC	NA	TRBV6-5	TRBJ2-5	NA
CASSRDVYNEQFF	TGTGCCAGCAGTCGGGATGTCTACAATGAGCAGTTCTTC	NA	TRBV27	TRBJ2-1	NA
CASSIPGLGTEAFF	TGTGCCAGTAGTATCCCGGGATTGGGGACTGAAGCTTTCTTT	NA	TRBV19	TRBJ1-1	NA
CASSQGAPGQSTAFF	TGCGCCAGCAGCCAAGGAGCCCCGGGACAGAGTACAGCTTTCTTT	TRBD1	TRBV4-1	TRBJ1-1	NA
CASSFRGITEAFF	TGTGCCAGCAGCTTTAGGGGAATCACTGAAGCTTTCTTT	NA	TRBV7-2	TRBJ1-1	NA
CASNQGAGELFF	TGTGCCAGCAATCAGGGCGCCGGGGAGCTGTTTTTT	NA	TRBV9	TRBJ2-2	NA
CASSPLAGGDTDTQYF	TGTGCCAGCAGCCCCCTAGCGGGGGGGGACACAGATACGCAGTATTTT	TRBD2	TRBV7-9	TRBJ2-3	NA
CASSQDSRAQYF	TGCGCCAGCAGCCAAGATAGCAGGGCCCAGTACTTC	NA	TRBV4-1	TRBJ2-5	NA
CASSLAPLANEKLFF	TGTGCCAGCAGCTTGGCCCCTCTCGCTAATGAAAAACTGTTTTTT	NA	TRBV5-5	TRBJ1-4	NA
CASSPIVPPQETQYF	TGTGCCAGCAGCCCGATAGTGCCTCCACAAGAGACCCAGTACTTC	NA	TRBV4-2	TRBJ2-5	few
CASAPDRAFYEQYF	TGTGCTAGTGCCCCGGACAGAGCCTTCTACGAGCAGTACTTC	NA	TRBV12-5	TRBJ2-7	NA
CASSLTGNYEQYF	TGTGCCAGCAGTTTAACGGGGAACTACGAGCAGTACTTC	NA	TRBV27	TRBJ2-7	NA
CASRTGLAGTDTQYF	TGTGCCAGCAGGACGGGACTAGCGGGCACAGATACGCAGTATTTT	TRBD2	TRBV6-5	TRBJ2-3	NA
CASSYDGATNEKLFF	TGTGCCAGCAGTTATGACGGAGCAACTAATGAAAAACTGTTTTTT	NA	TRBV6-5	TRBJ1-4	NA
CASSLDTGGIAGYTF	TGTGCCAGCAGCTTGGACACAGGGGGAATCGCTGGCTACACCTTC	TRBD1	TRBV5-5	TRBJ1-2	NA
CASRTGEDTGELFF	TGTGCCAGCAGGACAGGGGAGGACACCGGGGAGCTGTTTTTT	TRBD1	TRBV5-5	TRBJ2-2	NA
CASSIVGGDYGYTF	TGTGCCAGTAGTATCGTTGGGGGCGACTATGGCTACACCTTC	NA	TRBV19	TRBJ1-2	NA
CASSPGIYQPQHF	TGCGCCAGCAGTCCAGGTATATATCAGCCCCAGCATTTT	NA	TRBV4-1	TRBJ1-5	NA
CATSRSGSATNEKLFF	TGTGCCACCAGCAGATCAGGATCCGCAACTAATGAAAAACTGTTTTTT	NA	TRBV15	TRBJ1-4	once
CASSVGGGAETQYF	TGTGCCAGCAGCGTTGGTGGGGGGGCAGAGACCCAGTACTTC	NA	TRBV9	TRBJ2-5	NA
CASRSYSTGELFF	TGTGCCAGCAGAAGTTACAGCACCGGGGAGCTGTTTTTT	NA	TRBV6-1	TRBJ2-2	few
CASSRPFGTGSDTQYF	TGTGCCAGCAGCAGGCCGTTCGGGACAGGGAGTGATACGCAGTATTTT	TRBD1	TRBV27	TRBJ2-3	NA
CASRQGSLGQPQHF	TGTGCCAGCAGACAGGGGAGTTTGGGTCAGCCCCAGCATTTT	TRBD1	TRBV6-6	TRBJ1-5	once
CAISDRAGELFF	TGTGCCATCAGTGACAGGGCCGGGGAGCTGTTTTTT	NA	TRBV10-3	TRBJ2-2	NA
CASNPSGGEFETQYF	TGCGCCAGCAACCCGAGCGGGGGGGAGTTTGAGACCCAGTACTTC	TRBD2	TRBV5-1	TRBJ2-5	few
CASSLTGLGRETQYF	TGTGCCAGCTCACTCACGGGACTAGGGAGAGAGACCCAGTACTTC	TRBD2	TRBV18	TRBJ2-5	NA
CSGGLAGPDEQFF	TGCAGCGGGGGGCTAGCGGGTCCCGATGAGCAGTTCTTC	TRBD2	TRBV29-1	TRBJ2-1	NA
CASRKQADTGELFF	TGTGCCAGCAGGAAACAGGCGGACACCGGGGAGCTGTTTTTT	NA	TRBV6-5	TRBJ2-2	NA
CASGRTSETQYF	TGTGCCAGCGGGCGGACTTCAGAGACCCAGTACTTC	NA	TRBV9	TRBJ2-5	NA
CASSQEGFQPQHF	TGTGCCAGCAGCCAGGAGGGATTTCAGCCCCAGCATTTT	NA	TRBV9	TRBJ1-5	NA
CASSVNIQFADTQYF	TGTGCCAGCAGCGTAAATATCCAGTTTGCAGATACGCAGTATTTT	NA	TRBV9	TRBJ2-3	NA
CASSLPSVEALHF	TGTGCCAGCAGCCTACCGTCAGTTGAAGCCCTCCACTTT	NA	TRBV16	TRBJ1-6	NA
CSALLPGRYGYTF	TGCAGCGCCCTCCTCCCGGGAAGGTATGGCTACACCTTC	NA	TRBV29-1	TRBJ1-2	once
CASSIGGDGKLFF	TGTGCCAGCAGCATAGGGGGGGATGGAAAACTGTTTTTT	NA	TRBV7-2	TRBJ1-4	NA
CASSIQGGTGELFF	TGTGCCAGCAGCATACAGGGTGGCACCGGGGAGCTGTTTTTT	NA	TRBV11-2	TRBJ2-2	NA
CASLGGGDTEAFF	TGTGCCAGCTTGGGAGGGGGTGACACTGAAGCTTTCTTT	NA	TRBV18	TRBJ1-1	NA
CASSPGLINEKLFF	TGTGCCAGCAGCCCAGGACTGATTAATGAAAAACTGTTTTTT	NA	TRBV7-6	TRBJ1-4	NA
CASSSIAGAETQYF	TGTGCCAGCAGCTCTATAGCGGGGGCGGAGACCCAGTACTTC	TRBD2	TRBV9	TRBJ2-5	NA
CASSLLGGQGARNTEAFF	TGTGCCAGTAGCCTCTTGGGGGGACAGGGGGCGCGGAACACTGAAGCTTTCTTT	TRBD1	TRBV19	TRBJ1-1	NA
CASTRELTDTQYF	TGTGCCAGCACACGAGAATTGACAGATACGCAGTATTTT	NA	TRBV21-1	TRBJ2-3	NA
CASSLDRVLNSPLHF	TGTGCCAGCAGCTTAGACAGGGTGCTTAATTCACCCCTCCACTTT	NA	TRBV7-8	TRBJ1-6	few
CASSEGPGGAFF	TGTGCCAGCAGTGAGGGTCCAGGGGGAGCTTTCTTT	TRBD1	TRBV2	TRBJ1-1	NA
CASSPVAKNIQYF	TGTGCCAGCAGCCCCGTTGCCAAAAACATTCAGTACTTC	NA	TRBV11-2	TRBJ2-4	once
CASSRTGGSTDTQYF	TGTGCCAGCAGTAGGACAGGGGGTTCCACAGATACGCAGTATTTT	TRBD1	TRBV6-4	TRBJ2-3	NA
CASSVAGQGPGDTQYF	TGTGCCAGCAGCGTAGCCGGACAGGGCCCAGGAGATACGCAGTATTTT	TRBD1	TRBV9	TRBJ2-3	NA
CASKGSGYSNQPQHF	TGTGCCTCTAAGGGATCAGGGTACAGCAATCAGCCCCAGCATTTT	NA	TRBV10-3	TRBJ1-5	NA